A selection of T cell receptor beta chains follows, all from one sample in a study of cytomegalovirus exposure and HLA in healthy donors. The assay was immunoSEQ multiplex PCR, and TCRdb's table has in-frame clones only and misses some. Of 120,000 or so clones detected, around two thirds appear once; the ten largest clones hold under 9%. Sequenced input: PBMCs. The receptors come from a woman aged 40 to 50 in good health and CMV-seropositive. The CDR3 runs from the conserved cysteine through the conserved F or W. D genes are given only for firm matches. Clone size is given for some rows only: seen once, a few or many times, or a class if the clone is expanded.

CDR3 DNA	CDR3 protein	D gene	J gene	V gene	clone size
TGTGCCAGCAGTGGACAGGCCGGCCAGCCCCAGCATTTT	CASSGQAGQPQHF	NA	TRBJ1-5	TRBV6-1	NA
TGTGCCAGCAGTTCGGCGACAGGGGGCGATGGCTACACCTTC	CASSSATGGDGYTF	TRBD1	TRBJ1-2	TRBV6-1	NA
TGTGCCAGCATCGGGACAGGGTTGAACCTGTTTCCCGAAGCTTTCTTT	CASIGTGLNLFPEAFF	TRBD1	TRBJ1-1	TRBV2	NA
TGTGCCAGCATTTCGGGACAAAAGAACAATTCACCCCTCCACTTT	CASISGQKNNSPLHF	NA	TRBJ1-6	TRBV6-1	few
TGTGCCAGCAGTGTTCCTCCGGACAGATCCTATGAAAAACTGTTTTTT	CASSVPPDRSYEKLFF	NA	TRBJ1-4	TRBV2	NA
TGTGCCAGCAGCCAAGATAAAATGGGGGGTCCCCAGCATTTT	CASSQDKMGGPQHF	NA	TRBJ1-5	TRBV4-2	NA
TGTGCCAGCAGCCATCTCCCAGGGGTCGGAAACACCATATATTTT	CASSHLPGVGNTIYF	NA	TRBJ1-3	TRBV14	NA
TGTGCCAGTAGTGAAACTAGCTCCCTCTACAATGAGCAGTTCTTC	CASSETSSLYNEQFF	NA	TRBJ2-1	TRBV19	NA
TGCAGTGCCCTCAGTGGTGAGCAGTTCTTC	CSALSGEQFF	NA	TRBJ2-1	TRBV20-1	once
TGCGCCAGCAGTGATCCCGTTGGGGAGCTGTTTTTT	CASSDPVGELFF	NA	TRBJ2-2	TRBV10-1	NA
TGTGCCAGCAGCCTCGGGACAGGGGGGCCCATCAATCAGCCCCAGCATTTT	CASSLGTGGPINQPQHF	TRBD1	TRBJ1-5	TRBV28	few
TGTGCCAGCAGTTCCACCCTTGGAGGGACTGAAGCTTTCTTT	CASSSTLGGTEAFF	NA	TRBJ1-1	TRBV28	NA
TGTGCCAGCAGTTTAAGTACAGGGCTCGACGAGCAGTACTTC	CASSLSTGLDEQYF	NA	TRBJ2-7	TRBV28	NA
TGTGCCAGCAGCCCGGGACTAGAAGGGAACGAGCAGTACTTC	CASSPGLEGNEQYF	TRBD2	TRBJ2-7	TRBV7-3	NA
TGTGCCAGCAGTGAAGCCCGGGACAGGGAACAAGAGACCCAGTACTTC	CASSEARDREQETQYF	TRBD1	TRBJ2-5	TRBV6-1	NA
TGTGCCATCAGGCCGGGACAGGGAGAGACCCAGTACTTC	CAIRPGQGETQYF	TRBD1	TRBJ2-5	TRBV10-3	NA
TGCGCCAGCCGAAGGACTTTTCCCTACAATGAGCAGTTCTTC	CASRRTFPYNEQFF	NA	TRBJ2-1	TRBV4-1	NA
TGTGCCAGCAGTGACGGGACAGGGGAGGGCTATGGCTACACCTTC	CASSDGTGEGYGYTF	TRBD1	TRBJ1-2	TRBV6-4	few
TGTGCCAGCAGCTCGACCCACTGGGGAGTTTTCTTT	CASSSTHWGVFF	NA	TRBJ1-1	TRBV7-9	NA
TGTGCCAGCAGTGAAGTACCTCCGGGACTAGCGGGAGGCGAGCAGTACTTC	CASSEVPPGLAGGEQYF	TRBD2	TRBJ2-7	TRBV6-1	once
TGTGCCAGCGCAGGGGGCTTTGGGTATGGCTACACCTTC	CASAGGFGYGYTF	TRBD1	TRBJ1-2	TRBV28	few
TGTGCCAGCTCACCTTTAACAGGACAGGCGGCCTATAATTCACCCCTCCACTTT	CASSPLTGQAAYNSPLHF	TRBD1	TRBJ1-6	TRBV18	NA
TGTGCCTGGGCACCGGGACTAGCGAAGCCCGGGGAGCTGTTTTTT	CAWAPGLAKPGELFF	TRBD2	TRBJ2-2	TRBV30	NA
TGTGCCAGCAGCGTATCTCACAGGGCAGATACGCAGTATTTT	CASSVSHRADTQYF	NA	TRBJ2-3	TRBV9	NA
TGCAGCGTTTCCAGGGGGAACACTGAAGCTTTCTTT	CSVSRGNTEAFF	NA	TRBJ1-1	TRBV29-1	few
TGCGCCAGCAGTGACGGACAGACCTACGAGCAGTACTTC	CASSDGQTYEQYF	NA	TRBJ2-7	TRBV10-1	once
TGTGCCAGCAGCGTGAGCGGGGGGGCCTCCTACGAGCAGTACTTC	CASSVSGGASYEQYF	TRBD2	TRBJ2-7	TRBV9	NA
TGTGCCAGTAGTTACCGGGGCAATGAGCAGTTCTTC	CASSYRGNEQFF	NA	TRBJ2-1	TRBV19	NA
TGCGCCAGCAGCTCTCTTTCTGCGGGAGCATCAGATACGCAGTATTTT	CASSSLSAGASDTQYF	TRBD2	TRBJ2-3	TRBV5-1	NA
TGTGCCAGCAGCCCGGACAGCTACGAGCAGTACTTC	CASSPDSYEQYF	NA	TRBJ2-7	TRBV28	few
TGTGCCAGTAGTCGGACTAGCGGCACAGATACGCAGTATTTT	CASSRTSGTDTQYF	TRBD2	TRBJ2-3	TRBV19	NA
TGTGCCTTAGACTTCTCTGGGGCCAACGTCCTGACTTTC	CALDFSGANVLTF	NA	TRBJ2-6	TRBV30	NA
TGCGCCAGCAGTGAGTCCCGAGGCCATCAGAACGAGCAGTACTTC	CASSESRGHQNEQYF	NA	TRBJ2-7	TRBV10-1	once
TGCAGCGTTTCCCCCAGACTCCTTGTCGACGAGCAGTACTTC	CSVSPRLLVDEQYF	NA	TRBJ2-7	TRBV29-1	NA
TGTGCCAGCAGCCAGGCAGATACGCAGTATTTT	CASSQADTQYF	NA	TRBJ2-3	TRBV13	NA
TGTGCCAGCAGTTATGTGGCAGGCCCAGGGGAGCTGTTTTTT	CASSYVAGPGELFF	NA	TRBJ2-2	TRBV6-5	once
TGTGCCAGTACCATGGAGGGACTAGCAGGGGAGCAGTTCTTC	CASTMEGLAGEQFF	TRBD2	TRBJ2-1	TRBV19	NA
TGTGCCAGTTACACCACCTACAGGGGGTCCGGGGAGCTGTTTTTT	CASYTTYRGSGELFF	TRBD1	TRBJ2-2	TRBV19	NA
TGTGCCAGCAGTGAAGAGGTTTCGGGACTAGCGGGGGGCCAAGAGACCCAGTACTTC	CASSEEVSGLAGGQETQYF	TRBD2	TRBJ2-5	TRBV2	NA
TGTGCCAGCAGCTCCCAGCCCCGGCGACAAGACACCGGGGAGCTGTTTTTT	CASSSQPRRQDTGELFF	NA	TRBJ2-2	TRBV7-9	NA
TGTGCCAGCAGTTACTCCGGGACAGGGTTTGGCTACACCTTC	CASSYSGTGFGYTF	TRBD1	TRBJ1-2	TRBV6-5	NA
TGCGCCAGCAGCTTGTGGGGGGAGAACACTGAAGCTTTCTTT	CASSLWGENTEAFF	NA	TRBJ1-1	TRBV5-1	NA
TGTGCCAGCAGTACTTGGACACTGACGAACACTGAAGCTTTCTTT	CASSTWTLTNTEAFF	NA	TRBJ1-1	TRBV6-6	NA
TGTGCCAGCAGAGCGGACAGGGAGGGCGAGCAGTACTTC	CASRADREGEQYF	NA	TRBJ2-7	TRBV6-6	few
TGTGCTAGTAGCCCACCGGGACAGGGGGGTTGTGGCTACACCTTC	CASSPPGQGGCGYTF	TRBD1	TRBJ1-2	TRBV7-7	NA
TGTTCCAGCAGCAATGGGGGGGAGCAGTACTTC	CSSSNGGEQYF	NA	TRBJ2-7	TRBV7-9	few
TGTGCCAGCAGTCGGACTAGCGGAACCTACGAGCAGTACTTC	CASSRTSGTYEQYF	TRBD2	TRBJ2-7	TRBV27	few
TGTGCCAGCAGTAACCCACAGGGAATTAACTCTGAAGCTTTCTTT	CASSNPQGINSEAFF	NA	TRBJ1-1	TRBV6-1	NA
TGTGCAAGTCGCTTACCGGGTTTGAAGCAGTCTTCATCCTACGAGCAGTACTTC	CASRLPGLKQSSSYEQYF	NA	TRBJ2-7	TRBV12-2	NA
TGTTCCAGCAGCCGCCTATTGGGTGGGAGAGAGACCCAGTACTTC	CSSSRLLGGRETQYF	NA	TRBJ2-5	TRBV7-9	NA
TGTGCCAGCTCACGGGAGGTCCAAGAGACCCAGTACTTC	CASSREVQETQYF	NA	TRBJ2-5	TRBV18	NA
TGCGCCAGCAGCCAAAGCTCCTACGAGCAGTACTTC	CASSQSSYEQYF	NA	TRBJ2-7	TRBV10-1	NA
TGCGCCAGCAGCTTCCTCGGACAGGGTGGGACTGAAGCTTTCTTT	CASSFLGQGGTEAFF	TRBD1	TRBJ1-1	TRBV5-1	NA
TGTGCCAGCAGTTCCGGTGGGAGGGGATACGAGCAGTACTTC	CASSSGGRGYEQYF	TRBD2	TRBJ2-7	TRBV28	NA
TGTGCCAGCAGCCCCAGACTAGCGGAGACCCAAGAGACCCAGTACTTC	CASSPRLAETQETQYF	TRBD2	TRBJ2-5	TRBV7-9	NA